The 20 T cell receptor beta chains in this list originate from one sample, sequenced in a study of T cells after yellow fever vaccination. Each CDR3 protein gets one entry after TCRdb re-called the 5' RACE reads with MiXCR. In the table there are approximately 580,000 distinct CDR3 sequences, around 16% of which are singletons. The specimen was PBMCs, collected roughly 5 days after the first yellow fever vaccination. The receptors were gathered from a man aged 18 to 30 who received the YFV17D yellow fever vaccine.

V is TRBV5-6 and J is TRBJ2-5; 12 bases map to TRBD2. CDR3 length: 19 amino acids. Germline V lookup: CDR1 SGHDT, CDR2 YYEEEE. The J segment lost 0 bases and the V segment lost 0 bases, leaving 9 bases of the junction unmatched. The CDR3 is CASSLDLWTSGIYQETQYF. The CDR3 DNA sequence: TGTGCCAGCAGCTTGGACCTATGGACTAGCGGGATCTACCAAGAGACCCAGTACTTC.

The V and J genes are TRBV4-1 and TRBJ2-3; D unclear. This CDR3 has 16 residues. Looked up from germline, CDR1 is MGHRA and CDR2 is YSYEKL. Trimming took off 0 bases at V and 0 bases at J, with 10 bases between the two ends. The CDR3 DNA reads TGCGCCAGCAGCCAAGATGGAGCAGTTAGCACAGATACGCAGTATTTT. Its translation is CASSQDGAVSTDTQYF.

The CDR3 loop reads CASSLDRTGGRELFF. The CDR3 region has the DNA TGTGCCAGCAGCTTAGATCGAACAGGGGGCCGGGAGCTGTTTTTT. The J gene is TRBJ2-2, the V gene TRBV7-2, with TRBD1 identical over 9 bases. This CDR3 comprises 15 residues. J was trimmed by 9 bases and V by 1 base; bases with no gene match: 6. Germline V gives CDR1 SGHTA, CDR2 FQGNSA.

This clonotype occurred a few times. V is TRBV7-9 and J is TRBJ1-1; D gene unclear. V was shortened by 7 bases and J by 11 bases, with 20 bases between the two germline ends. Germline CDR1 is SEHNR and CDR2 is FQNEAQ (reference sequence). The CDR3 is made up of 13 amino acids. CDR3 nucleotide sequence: TGTGCCAGCACCGAAGCAGAGACGGCCGGGGCTTTCTTT. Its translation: CASTEAETAGAFF.

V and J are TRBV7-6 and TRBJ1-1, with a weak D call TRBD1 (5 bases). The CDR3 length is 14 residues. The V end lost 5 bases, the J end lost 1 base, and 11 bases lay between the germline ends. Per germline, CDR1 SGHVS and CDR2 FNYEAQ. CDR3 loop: CASSATGGNTEAFF. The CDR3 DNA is TGTGCCAGCAGCGCTACGGGGGGGAACACTGAAGCTTTCTTT.

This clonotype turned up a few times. The CDR3 coding sequence is TGTGCCACCAGCAGAGATCAAATTGGGACTAGGTGGAATGAGCAGTTCTTC. Translated: CATSRDQIGTRWNEQFF. The rearrangement joins TRBV15 to TRBJ2-1, with 8 bases aligning to TRBD2. Germline assignment: CDR1 LNHNV and CDR2 YYDKDF (reference sequence). The J segment lost 7 bases and the V segment lost 0 bases, leaving 11 bases of the junction unmatched. The CDR3 length is 17 residues.

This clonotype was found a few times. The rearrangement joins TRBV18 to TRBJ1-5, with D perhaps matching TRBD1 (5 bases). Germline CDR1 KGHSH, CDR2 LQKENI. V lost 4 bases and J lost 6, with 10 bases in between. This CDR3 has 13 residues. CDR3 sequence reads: CASSLGEGQPQHF. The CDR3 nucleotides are TGTGCCAGCTCACTAGGGGAGGGTCAGCCCCAGCATTTT.

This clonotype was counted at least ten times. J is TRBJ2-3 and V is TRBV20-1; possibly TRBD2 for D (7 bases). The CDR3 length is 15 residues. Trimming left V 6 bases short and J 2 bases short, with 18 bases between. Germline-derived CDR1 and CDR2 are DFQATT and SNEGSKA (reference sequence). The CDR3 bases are TGCAGTGCCCCCCCATTAGGGGGGGCCACAGATACGCAGTATTTT. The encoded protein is CSAPPLGGATDTQYF.

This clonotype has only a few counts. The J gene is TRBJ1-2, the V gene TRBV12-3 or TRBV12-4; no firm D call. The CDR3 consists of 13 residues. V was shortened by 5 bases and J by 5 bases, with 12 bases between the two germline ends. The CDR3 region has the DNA TGTGCCAGCAGTCCGCGACGGACGTATGGCTACACCTTC. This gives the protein CASSPRRTYGYTF.

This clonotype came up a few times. Written as DNA, the CDR3 is TGCAGCGTTGCCGGGTTGGCTGGCGAAGTTTACCCCTACGAGCAGTACTTC. Its translation: CSVAGLAGEVYPYEQYF. This chain connects TRBV29-1 to TRBJ2-7; unclear D gene. The CDR3 runs to 17 residues. Germline lookup yields CDR1 SQVTM and CDR2 ANQGSEA. The V end lost 4 bases, the J end lost 2 bases, and 24 bases lay between the germline ends.

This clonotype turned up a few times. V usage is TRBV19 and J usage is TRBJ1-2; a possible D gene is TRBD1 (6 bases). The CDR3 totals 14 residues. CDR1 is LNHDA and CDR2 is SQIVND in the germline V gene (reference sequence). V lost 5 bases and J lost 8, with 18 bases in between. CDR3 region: CASSLQMQGHGYTF. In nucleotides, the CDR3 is TGTGCCAGTAGTCTCCAAATGCAGGGACACGGCTACACCTTC.

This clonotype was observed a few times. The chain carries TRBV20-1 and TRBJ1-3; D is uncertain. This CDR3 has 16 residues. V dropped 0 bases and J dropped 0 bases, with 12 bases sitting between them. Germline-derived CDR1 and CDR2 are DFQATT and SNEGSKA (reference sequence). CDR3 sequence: CSARDPGPSSGNTIYF. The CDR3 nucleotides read TGCAGTGCTAGAGACCCCGGGCCTTCCTCTGGAAACACCATATATTTT.

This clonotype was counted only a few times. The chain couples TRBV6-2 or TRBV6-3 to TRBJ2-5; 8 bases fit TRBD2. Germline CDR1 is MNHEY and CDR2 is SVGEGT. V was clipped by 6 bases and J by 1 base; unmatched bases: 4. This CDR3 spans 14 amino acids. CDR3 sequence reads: CASRLAGGQETQYF. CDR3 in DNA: TGTGCCAGCAGGCTAGCGGGCGGCCAAGAGACCCAGTACTTC.

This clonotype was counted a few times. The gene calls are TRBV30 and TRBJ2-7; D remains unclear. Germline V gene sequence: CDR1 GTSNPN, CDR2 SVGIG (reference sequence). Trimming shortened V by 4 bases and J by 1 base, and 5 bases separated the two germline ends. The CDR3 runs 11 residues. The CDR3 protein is CAWMQSYEQYF. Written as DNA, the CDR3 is TGTGCCTGGATGCAGTCCTACGAGCAGTACTTC.

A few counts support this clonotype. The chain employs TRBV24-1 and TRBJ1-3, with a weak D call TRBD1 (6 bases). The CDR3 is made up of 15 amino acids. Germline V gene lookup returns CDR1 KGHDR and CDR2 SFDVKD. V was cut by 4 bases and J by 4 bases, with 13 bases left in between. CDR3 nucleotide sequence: TGTGCCACCAGTGACGCGAGGGGGGAAGGAAACACCATATATTTT. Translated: CATSDARGEGNTIYF.

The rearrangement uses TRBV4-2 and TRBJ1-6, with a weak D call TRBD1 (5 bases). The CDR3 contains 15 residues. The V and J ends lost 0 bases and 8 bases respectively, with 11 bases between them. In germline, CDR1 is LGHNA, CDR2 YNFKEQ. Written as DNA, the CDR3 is TGTGCCAGCAGCCAAGAGGGGGTCCGGGATTCACCCCTCCACTTT. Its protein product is CASSQEGVRDSPLHF.

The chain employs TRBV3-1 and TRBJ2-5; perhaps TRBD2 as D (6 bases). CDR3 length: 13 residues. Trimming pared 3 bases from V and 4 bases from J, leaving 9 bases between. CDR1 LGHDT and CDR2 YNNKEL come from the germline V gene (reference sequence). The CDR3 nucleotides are TGTGCCAGCAGCCAGTCCGGGAGAGAGACCCAGTACTTC. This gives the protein CASSQSGRETQYF.

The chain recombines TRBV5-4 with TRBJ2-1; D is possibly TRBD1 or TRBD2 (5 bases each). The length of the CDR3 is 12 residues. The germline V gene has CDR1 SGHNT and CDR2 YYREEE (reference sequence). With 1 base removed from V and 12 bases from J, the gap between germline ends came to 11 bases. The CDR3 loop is CASSLTGGWQFF. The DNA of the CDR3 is TGTGCCAGCAGCTTGACAGGCGGGTGGCAGTTCTTC. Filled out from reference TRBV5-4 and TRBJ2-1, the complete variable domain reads ETGVTQSPTHLIKTRGQQVTLRCSSQSGHNTVSWYQQALGQGPQFIFQYYREEENGRGNFPPRFSGLQFPNYSSELNVNALELDDSALYLCASSLTGGWQFFGPGTRLTVL.

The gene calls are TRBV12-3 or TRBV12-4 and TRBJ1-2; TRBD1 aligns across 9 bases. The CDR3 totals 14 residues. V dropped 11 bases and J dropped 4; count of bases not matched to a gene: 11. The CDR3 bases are TGTGCCGTCTACAGGACAGGGGTCCTCTATGGCTACACCTTC. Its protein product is CAVYRTGVLYGYTF.

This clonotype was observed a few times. CDR3 protein: CASSLALSGELFF. CDR3 DNA: TGTGCCAGCAGCTTAGCGCTAAGCGGGGAGCTGTTTTTT. This chain connects TRBV7-2 to TRBJ2-2; D is uncertain. The CDR3 loop spans 13 amino acids. CDR1 is SGHTA, CDR2 FQGNSA, per germline. V was cut by 0 bases and J by 7 bases, with 6 bases left in between.